Listed below are T cell receptor beta chains from one sample, sequenced in a study of blood T cell repertoires in COVID-19. Using immunoSEQ multiplex PCR, the repertoire was profiled, and TCRdb retains in-frame clones only, with some absent. Of about 380,000 clones listed, roughly 85% are singletons. The specimen was peripheral blood. The receptors were gathered from a woman aged 18-30 years with acute or convalescent COVID-19. The CDR3 runs from the conserved cysteine through the conserved F or W. A D gene is named only where the DNA matches it firmly. The size field is filled for only some rows; it gives once, few, many or a size class.

cdr3_length	clone_size	v_call	j_call	d_call	cdr3_nt	cdr3_aa
16	-	TRBV3-1/TRBV3-2	TRBJ2-3	TRBD2	TGTGCCAGCAGCCAAAGCGGACTAGCGGGCACAGATACGCAGTATTTT	CASSQSGLAGTDTQYF
18	-	TRBV5-6	TRBJ2-2	TRBD1	TGTGCCAGCAGCTTGGCCGAGGGGACAGCATCGAACACCGGGGAGCTGTTTTTT	CASSLAEGTASNTGELFF
16	-	TRBV3-1/TRBV3-2	TRBJ2-7	-	TGTGCCAGCAGCCAAGGAAGGGCGGGGAAATTAGAGGGGCAGTACTTC	CASSQGRAGKLEGQYF
12	once	TRBV6-4	TRBJ2-3	-	TGTGCCAGCAGTGACGGGGAGAATACGCAGTATTTT	CASSDGENTQYF
15	-	TRBV19	TRBJ2-7	TRBD2	TGTGCCAGTACGGCTAGCGGGGGGGCCCCCTACGAGCAGTACTTC	CASTASGGAPYEQYF
13	-	TRBV5-1	TRBJ2-5	TRBD2	TGCGCCAGCCGGGGGGCGGGAGGAGAGACCCAGTACTTC	CASRGAGGETQYF
18	-	TRBV12-5	TRBJ2-1	TRBD2	TGTGCTAGTGGTTTCAAGCCACAAAGCGGGAGGGGTTATTATGAGCAGTTCTTC	CASGFKPQSGRGYYEQFF
11	-	TRBV20-1	TRBJ2-1	-	TGCAGTGCTTCCGGGAACAATGAGCAGTTCTTC	CSASGNNEQFF
13	once	TRBV29-1	TRBJ2-7	-	TGCAGCGTCGTGGGGGGTTTCTCCTACGAGCAGTACTTC	CSVVGGFSYEQYF
12	-	TRBV11-2	TRBJ1-2	-	TGTGCCAGCAGCTCTACAGGGTTTGGCTACACCTTC	CASSSTGFGYTF
13	-	TRBV19	TRBJ2-3	TRBD2	TGTGCCATCGGGACTAGCGGGAGGAAAACGCAGTATTTT	CAIGTSGRKTQYF
14	-	TRBV5-1	TRBJ1-4	-	TGCGCCAGCAGCTTGGGTCAGGGTGGTGAAAAACTGTTTTTT	CASSLGQGGEKLFF
14	-	TRBV28	TRBJ1-5	-	TGTGCCAGCAGTTTAGGGGGGAACAATCAGCCCCAGCATTTT	CASSLGGNNQPQHF
15	-	TRBV25-1	TRBJ1-6	-	TGTGCCAGCAGGGCCGATTACTCCTATAATTCACCCCTCCACTTT	CASRADYSYNSPLHF
16	-	TRBV5-8	TRBJ1-4	-	TGTGCCAGCGTCGACAGAGGAGGGATTTCATATGAAAAACTGTTTTTT	CASVDRGGISYEKLFF
14	-	TRBV4-1	TRBJ2-1	-	TGCGCCAGCAGCCAAGATCCTAGTAGGCATGAGCAGTTCTTC	CASSQDPSRHEQFF
13	-	TRBV12-3/TRBV12-4	TRBJ1-2	-	TGTGCCAGCAGTTTAGCAGCGATTGGGGGCTACACCTTC	CASSLAAIGGYTF
12	-	TRBV5-4	TRBJ1-2	-	TGTGCCAGCAGCTTGGGGCCTTATGGCTACACCTTC	CASSLGPYGYTF
13	-	TRBV6-5	TRBJ1-2	-	TGTGCCAGCAGTCCCGGGGGTTACTATGGCTACACCTTC	CASSPGGYYGYTF
15	few	TRBV7-2	TRBJ1-1	-	TGTGCCAGCAGCTTAAGCGCGGGTATGCACACTGAAGCTTTCTTT	CASSLSAGMHTEAFF
15	once	TRBV6-5	TRBJ1-4	TRBD1	TGTGCCAGCAGTTACTCCGGGACAGGGGATGAAAAACTGTTTTTT	CASSYSGTGDEKLFF
14	-	TRBV24-1	TRBJ2-3	TRBD2	TGTGCCACCCACAGCGGGAGTAGCACAGATACGCAGTATTTT	CATHSGSSTDTQYF
12	-	TRBV7-9	TRBJ1-1	-	TGTGCCAGCAGCGAGGACGGGAGGGAAGCTTTCTTT	CASSEDGREAFF
13	-	TRBV5-8	TRBJ1-2	-	TGTGCCAGCAGCCCCCGCGGTAACTATGGCTACACCTTC	CASSPRGNYGYTF
16	once	TRBV19	TRBJ1-2	TRBD1	TGTGCCAGTAGATTTTTACAGGGGGCGCCTAGCTATGGCTACACCTTC	CASRFLQGAPSYGYTF
16	few	TRBV5-1	TRBJ2-1	TRBD1	TGCGCCAGCACCCTACTGACCGGGACAGGGAGGAATGAGCAGTTCTTC	CASTLLTGTGRNEQFF
16	-	TRBV5-4	TRBJ1-1	TRBD1	TGTGCCAGCAGCTTGAACAGGGGAGTTGGGAACACTGAAGCTTTCTTT	CASSLNRGVGNTEAFF
17	-	TRBV3-1/TRBV3-2	TRBJ1-6	-	TGTGCCAGCAGCTCAGACAGACCCGGCTCCTATAATTCACCCCTCCACTTT	CASSSDRPGSYNSPLHF
15	-	TRBV5-1	TRBJ2-3	TRBD2	TGCGCCAGCAGCTTGCTTGCGGGAGTAACAGATACGCAGTATTTT	CASSLLAGVTDTQYF
15	-	TRBV20-1	TRBJ2-7	-	TGCAGTGCTAGTAGCTCAGTAGGGAGCTCCTACGAGCAGTACTTC	CSASSSVGSSYEQYF
13	-	TRBV6-5	TRBJ1-2	-	TGTGCCAGCAGTTCAACAGGGAGCTATGGCTACACCTTC	CASSSTGSYGYTF
14	once	TRBV6-1	TRBJ1-2	TRBD1	TGTGCCAGCAGTGAAGTGGGGACAGACTATGGCTACACCTTC	CASSEVGTDYGYTF
19	-	TRBV27	TRBJ1-1	-	TGTGCCAGCAGTTTCATCCTGGGGGATTCAGGGGTGATGAACACTGAAGCTTTCTTT	CASSFILGDSGVMNTEAFF
16	-	TRBV15	TRBJ1-3	TRBD1	TGTGCCACCAGCAGCGAGAGACAGGGGTCGCGGAACACCATATATTTT	CATSSERQGSRNTIYF
19	-	TRBV7-9	TRBJ2-7	TRBD1	TGTGCCAGCAGCTTGGGGAAAGCCCTCACAGAGACAGGGGCTAAGAAGCAGTACTTC	CASSLGKALTETGAKKQYF
16	-	TRBV6-5	TRBJ1-1	TRBD1	TGTGCCAGCAGTTTACGGACAGGGCTCATGAACACTGAAGCTTTCTTT	CASSLRTGLMNTEAFF
15	once	TRBV5-1	TRBJ2-2	-	TGCGCCAGCAGCTTGGCGGGGACGAACACCGGGGAGCTGTTTTTT	CASSLAGTNTGELFF
15	-	TRBV19	TRBJ1-3	-	TGTGCCAGTAGTATTACCGGGGGCTCTGGAAACACCATATATTTT	CASSITGGSGNTIYF
15	-	TRBV5-8	TRBJ2-3	TRBD1	TGTGCCAGCAGCGGCCGGGACAGGGCTTCAGATACGCAGTATTTT	CASSGRDRASDTQYF
15	once	TRBV2	TRBJ2-1	TRBD2	TGTGCCAGCAAGGAGCTAGCGGGAGTATTTGATGAGCAGTTCTTC	CASKELAGVFDEQFF